This note documents a single T cell receptor beta chain sequence. These data originate in a study of cytomegalovirus exposure and HLA in healthy donors. CDR3 size: 15 residues. Looked up from germline, CDR1 is SGHVS and CDR2 is FQNEAQ. V gave up 5 bases and J gave up 4 bases, with 17 bases separating them. The study ran its PCR with 60 Vbeta and 13 Jbeta primers. Using immunoSEQ multiplex PCR, the repertoire was profiled, and TCRdb retains in-frame clones only, with some absent. Among more than 140,000 clones, around 82% were seen once, and the ten largest hold more than 2.5%. The sequencing sample was made of PBMCs. The receptor's source is a man younger than 35 in good health and CMV-seropositive. This chain joins TRBV7-8 and TRBJ1-2, with a weak D call TRBD1 (5 bases). The CDR3 region is CASSLSTGGAYGYTF. The DNA of the CDR3 is TGTGCCAGCAGCCTCTCAACGGGGGGAGCCTATGGCTACACCTTC.